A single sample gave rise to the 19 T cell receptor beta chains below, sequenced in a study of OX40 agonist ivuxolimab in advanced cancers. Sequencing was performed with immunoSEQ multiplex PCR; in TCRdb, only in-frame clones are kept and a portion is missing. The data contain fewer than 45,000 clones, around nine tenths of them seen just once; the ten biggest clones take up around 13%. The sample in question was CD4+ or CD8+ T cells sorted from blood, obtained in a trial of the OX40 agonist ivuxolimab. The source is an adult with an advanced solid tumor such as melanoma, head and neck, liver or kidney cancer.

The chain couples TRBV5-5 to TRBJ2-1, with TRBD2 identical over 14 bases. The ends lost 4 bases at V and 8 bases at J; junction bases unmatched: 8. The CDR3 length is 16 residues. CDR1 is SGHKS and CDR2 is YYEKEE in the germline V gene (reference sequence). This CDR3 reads CASSPSGLAGDYEQFF. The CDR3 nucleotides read TGTGCCAGCAGCCCATCGGGACTAGCGGGAGACTATGAGCAGTTCTTC.

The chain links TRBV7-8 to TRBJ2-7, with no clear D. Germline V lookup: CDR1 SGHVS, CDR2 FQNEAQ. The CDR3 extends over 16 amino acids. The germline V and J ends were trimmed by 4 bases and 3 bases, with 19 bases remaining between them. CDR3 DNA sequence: TGTGCCAGCAGCTCTATGCTACGGCAGGTTGACTACGAGCAGTACTTC. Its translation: CASSSMLRQVDYEQYF.

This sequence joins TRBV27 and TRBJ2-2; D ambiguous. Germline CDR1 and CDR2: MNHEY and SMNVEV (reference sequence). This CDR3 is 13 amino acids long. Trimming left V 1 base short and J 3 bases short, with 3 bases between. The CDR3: CASSLYHTGELFF. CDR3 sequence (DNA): TGTGCCAGCAGTTTATACCACACCGGGGAGCTGTTTTTT.

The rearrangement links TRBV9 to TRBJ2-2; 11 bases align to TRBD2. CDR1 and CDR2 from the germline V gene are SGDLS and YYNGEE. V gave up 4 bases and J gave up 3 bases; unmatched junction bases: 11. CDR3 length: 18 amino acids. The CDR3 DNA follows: TGTGCCAGCAGCCAGCCCCTTAGCGGGAGGGCGGACACCGGGGAGCTGTTTTTT. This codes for CASSQPLSGRADTGELFF.

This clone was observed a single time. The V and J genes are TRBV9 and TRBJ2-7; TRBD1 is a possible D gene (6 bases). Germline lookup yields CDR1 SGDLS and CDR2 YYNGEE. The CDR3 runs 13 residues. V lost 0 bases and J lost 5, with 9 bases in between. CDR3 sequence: CASSVDAGDEQYF. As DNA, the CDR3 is TGTGCCAGCAGCGTAGATGCAGGGGACGAGCAGTACTTC.

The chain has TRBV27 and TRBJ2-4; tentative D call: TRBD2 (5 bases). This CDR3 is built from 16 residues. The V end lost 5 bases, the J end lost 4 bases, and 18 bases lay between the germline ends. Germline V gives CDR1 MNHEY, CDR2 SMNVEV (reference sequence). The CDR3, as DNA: TGTGCCAGCAGTCCAGTAAGCGGTAGCCGAAAAAACATTCAGTACTTC. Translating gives CASSPVSGSRKNIQYF.

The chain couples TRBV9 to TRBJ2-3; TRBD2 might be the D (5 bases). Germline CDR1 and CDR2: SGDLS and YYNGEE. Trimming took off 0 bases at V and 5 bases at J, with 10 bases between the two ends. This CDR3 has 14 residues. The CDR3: CASSVGSVGDTQYF. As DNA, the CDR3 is TGTGCCAGCAGCGTAGGTAGCGTGGGAGATACGCAGTATTTT.

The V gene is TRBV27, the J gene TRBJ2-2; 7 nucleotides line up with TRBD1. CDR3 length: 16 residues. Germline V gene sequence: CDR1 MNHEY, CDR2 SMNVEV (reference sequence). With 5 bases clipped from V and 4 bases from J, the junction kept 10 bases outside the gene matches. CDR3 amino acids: CASSPLGGAGTGELFF. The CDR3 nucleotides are TGTGCCAGCAGTCCCCTAGGGGGCGCTGGCACCGGGGAGCTGTTTTTT.

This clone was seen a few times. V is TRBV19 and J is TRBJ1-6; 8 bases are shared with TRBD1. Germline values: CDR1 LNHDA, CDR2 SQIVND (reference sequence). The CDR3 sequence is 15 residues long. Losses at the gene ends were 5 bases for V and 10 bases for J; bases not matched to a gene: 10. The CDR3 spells CASSPYGQGGSPLHF. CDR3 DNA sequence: TGTGCCAGTAGTCCCTACGGACAGGGCGGCTCACCCCTCCACTTT.

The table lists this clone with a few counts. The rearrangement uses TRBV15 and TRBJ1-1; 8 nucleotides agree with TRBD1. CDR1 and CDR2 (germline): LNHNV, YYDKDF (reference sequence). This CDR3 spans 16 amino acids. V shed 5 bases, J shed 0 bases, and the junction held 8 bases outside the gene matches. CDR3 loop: CATSPRTGLMNTEAFF. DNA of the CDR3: TGTGCCACCAGCCCACGGACAGGGCTAATGAACACTGAAGCTTTCTTT.

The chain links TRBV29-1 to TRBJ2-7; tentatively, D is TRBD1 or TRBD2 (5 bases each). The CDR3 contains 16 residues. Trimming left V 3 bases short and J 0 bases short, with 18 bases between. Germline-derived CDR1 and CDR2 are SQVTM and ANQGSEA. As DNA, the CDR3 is TGCAGCGTTGAGGGTGAGGGGCGCTCAAGCTCCTACGAGCAGTACTTC. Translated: CSVEGEGRSSSYEQYF.

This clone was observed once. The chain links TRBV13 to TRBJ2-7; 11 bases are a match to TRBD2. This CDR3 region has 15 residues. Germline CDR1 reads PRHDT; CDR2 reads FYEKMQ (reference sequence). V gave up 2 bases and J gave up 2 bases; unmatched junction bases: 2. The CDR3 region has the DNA TGTGCCAGCAGCTTAATTAGCGGGAGGGCCTACGAGCAGTACTTC. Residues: CASSLISGRAYEQYF.

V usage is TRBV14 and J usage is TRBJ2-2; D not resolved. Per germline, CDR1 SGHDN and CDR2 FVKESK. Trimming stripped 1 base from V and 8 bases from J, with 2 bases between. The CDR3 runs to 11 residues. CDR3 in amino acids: CASSQGGELFF. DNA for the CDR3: TGTGCCAGCAGCCAAGGAGGGGAGCTGTTTTTT.

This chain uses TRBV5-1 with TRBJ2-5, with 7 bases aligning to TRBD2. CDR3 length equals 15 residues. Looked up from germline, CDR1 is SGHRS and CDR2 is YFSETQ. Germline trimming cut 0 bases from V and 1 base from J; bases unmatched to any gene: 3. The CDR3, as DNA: TGCGCCAGCAGCTTGGTGGGGGGGGTCCAAGAGACCCAGTACTTC. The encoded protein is CASSLVGGVQETQYF. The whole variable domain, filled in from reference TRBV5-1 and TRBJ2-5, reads KAGVTQTPRYLIKTRGQQVTLSCSPISGHRSVSWYQQTPGQGLQFLFEYFSETQRNKGNFPGRFSGRQFSNSRSEMNVSTLELGDSALYLCASSLVGGVQETQYFGPGTRLLVL.

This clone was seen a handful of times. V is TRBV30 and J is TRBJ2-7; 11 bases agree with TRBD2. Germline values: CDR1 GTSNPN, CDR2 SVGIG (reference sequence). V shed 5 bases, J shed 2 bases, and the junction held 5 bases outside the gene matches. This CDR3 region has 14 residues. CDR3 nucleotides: TGTGCCTGGGGACCACTAGCGGGAGCCTACGAGCAGTACTTC. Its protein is CAWGPLAGAYEQYF.

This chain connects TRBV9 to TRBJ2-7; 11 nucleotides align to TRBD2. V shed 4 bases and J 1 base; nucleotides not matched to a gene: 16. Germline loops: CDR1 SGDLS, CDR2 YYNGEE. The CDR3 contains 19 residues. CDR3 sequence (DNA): TGTGCCAGCAGCCCCATACCTCATCTAGCGGGAGGAGGGTCCTACGAGCAGTACTTC. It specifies CASSPIPHLAGGGSYEQYF.

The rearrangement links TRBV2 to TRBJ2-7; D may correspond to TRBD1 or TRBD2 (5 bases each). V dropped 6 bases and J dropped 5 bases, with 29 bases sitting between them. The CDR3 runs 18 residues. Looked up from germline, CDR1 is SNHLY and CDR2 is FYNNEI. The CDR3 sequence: CASSREPGWGMGSDEQYF. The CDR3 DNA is TGTGCCAGCAGCCGAGAGCCGGGGTGGGGGATGGGATCCGACGAGCAGTACTTC. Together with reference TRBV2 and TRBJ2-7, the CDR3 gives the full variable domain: EPEVTQTPSHQVTQMGQEVILRCVPISNHLYFYWYRQILGQKVEFLVSFYNNEISEKSEIFDDQFSVERPDGSNFTLKIRSTKLEDSAMYFCASSREPGWGMGSDEQYFGPGTRLTVT.

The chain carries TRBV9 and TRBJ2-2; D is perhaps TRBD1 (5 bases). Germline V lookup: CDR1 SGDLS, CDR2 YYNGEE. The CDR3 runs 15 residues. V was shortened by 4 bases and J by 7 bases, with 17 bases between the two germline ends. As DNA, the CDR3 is TGTGCCAGCAGCCCTTGGGCCCTAGGGGACGGGGAGCTGTTTTTT. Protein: CASSPWALGDGELFF.

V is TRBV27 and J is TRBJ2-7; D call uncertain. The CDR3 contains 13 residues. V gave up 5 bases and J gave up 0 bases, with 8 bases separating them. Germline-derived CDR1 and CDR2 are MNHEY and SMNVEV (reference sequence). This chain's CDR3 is CASSGSSSYEQYF. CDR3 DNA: TGTGCCAGCAGTGGTAGCTCCTCCTACGAGCAGTACTTC.